This T cell receptor beta chain stems from a study of tumor-infiltrating lymphocytes in primary liver carcinoma. In the study overall: The study enrolled male and female patients aged 30 to 69 years.

In regard to this clonotype: The conserved final phenylalanine or tryptophan is absent from the CDR3, which likely points to a read error.

Germline CDR1 and CDR2: LGHNA and YNFKEQ. Trimming removed 5 bases from V and 0 bases from J, with 18 bases in between. The CDR3 has 17 residues. The approximately 20-31 mg bulk tissue piece was not sorted before simultaneous RNA and DNA extraction. The researchers produced TCR beta cDNA from 450 to 600 ng total RNA with a constant-region primer. Slightly modified ARM-PCR, run as three nested multiplex PCR rounds, produced the TCR beta libraries. It was with TRBV1-TRBV30 forward primers and a C-beta reverse primer that the first two PCR rounds were run, at around 9 cycles each. TCRdb redid the calling of the multiplex PCR reads with MiXCR, one entry per CDR3 protein. The table has about 74,000 distinct CDR3 sequences, almost 70% seen once; the top ten hold around a quarter.

The receptor was derived from a man in his forties with primary liver carcinoma and hepatitis B virus infection. The V and J genes are TRBV4-2 and TRBJ2-3, with a tentative D call TRBD2 (6 bases). The sample taken for sequencing was liver tumor tissue from sampling region 4. Subset indicated: tumor region T4, right-lateral pole. CDR3 protein: CASSEELWGVSTDTQYC. The CDR3 bases are TGTGCCAGCAGCGAGGAGTTGTGGGGGGTAAGCACAGATACGCAGTATTGT.